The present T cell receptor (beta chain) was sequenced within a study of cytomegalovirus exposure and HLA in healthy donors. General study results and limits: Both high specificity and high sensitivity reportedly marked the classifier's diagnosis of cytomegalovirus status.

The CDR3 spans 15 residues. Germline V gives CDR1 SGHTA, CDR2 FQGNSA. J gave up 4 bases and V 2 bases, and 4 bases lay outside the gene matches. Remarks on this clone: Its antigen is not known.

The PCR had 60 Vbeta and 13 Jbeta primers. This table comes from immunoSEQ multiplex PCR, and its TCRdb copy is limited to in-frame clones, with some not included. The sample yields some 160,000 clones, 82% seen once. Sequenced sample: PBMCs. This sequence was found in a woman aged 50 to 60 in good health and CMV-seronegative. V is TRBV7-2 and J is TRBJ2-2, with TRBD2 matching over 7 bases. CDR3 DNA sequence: TGTGCCAGCAGCTTACCTCCGGGGGGCACCGGGGAGCTGTTTTTT. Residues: CASSLPPGGTGELFF. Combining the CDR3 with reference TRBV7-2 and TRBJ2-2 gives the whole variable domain GAGVSQSPSNKVTEKGKDVELRCDPISGHTALYWYRQSLGQGLEFLIYFQGNSAPDKSGLPSDRFSAERTGGSVSTLTIQRTQQEDSAVYLCASSLPPGGTGELFFGEGSRLTVL.